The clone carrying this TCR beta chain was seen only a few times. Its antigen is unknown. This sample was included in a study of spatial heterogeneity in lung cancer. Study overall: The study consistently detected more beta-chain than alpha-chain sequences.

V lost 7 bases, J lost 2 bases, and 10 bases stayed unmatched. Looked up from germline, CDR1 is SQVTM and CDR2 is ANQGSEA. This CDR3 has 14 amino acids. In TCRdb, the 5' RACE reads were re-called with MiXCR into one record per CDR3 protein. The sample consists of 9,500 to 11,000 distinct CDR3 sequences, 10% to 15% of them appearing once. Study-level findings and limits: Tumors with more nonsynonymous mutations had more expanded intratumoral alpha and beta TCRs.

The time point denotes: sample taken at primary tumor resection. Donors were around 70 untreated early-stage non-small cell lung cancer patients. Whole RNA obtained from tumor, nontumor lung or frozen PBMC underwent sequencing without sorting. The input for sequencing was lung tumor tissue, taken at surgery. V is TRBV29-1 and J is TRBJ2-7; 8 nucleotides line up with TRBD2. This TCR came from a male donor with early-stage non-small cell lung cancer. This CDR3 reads CSAGGDTLTYEQYF. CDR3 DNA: TGCAGCGCCGGGGGGGACACTCTCACCTACGAGCAGTACTTC.